This T cell receptor beta chain was captured by sequencing in a study of T cell responses to AZD1222 COVID-19 vaccine. CDR1 SGHNT and CDR2 YENEEA come from the germline V gene. The germline V and J ends were trimmed by 5 bases and 1 base, with 8 bases remaining between them. The CDR3 contains 13 residues. Clones were read by immunoSEQ multiplex PCR, and TCRdb kept only the in-frame ones, dropping some. The data contain roughly 120,000 clones, just over 85% of them singletons. This TCR derives from an adult in good health. The rearrangement joins TRBV11-3 to TRBJ1-1; tentatively, D is TRBD1 (5 bases). Sample: peripheral blood, taken on day 0 of AZD1222 vaccination. This CDR3 is CASSRGTNTEAFF. The CDR3 coding sequence is TGTGCCAGCAGCCGAGGGACGAACACTGAAGCTTTCTTT.